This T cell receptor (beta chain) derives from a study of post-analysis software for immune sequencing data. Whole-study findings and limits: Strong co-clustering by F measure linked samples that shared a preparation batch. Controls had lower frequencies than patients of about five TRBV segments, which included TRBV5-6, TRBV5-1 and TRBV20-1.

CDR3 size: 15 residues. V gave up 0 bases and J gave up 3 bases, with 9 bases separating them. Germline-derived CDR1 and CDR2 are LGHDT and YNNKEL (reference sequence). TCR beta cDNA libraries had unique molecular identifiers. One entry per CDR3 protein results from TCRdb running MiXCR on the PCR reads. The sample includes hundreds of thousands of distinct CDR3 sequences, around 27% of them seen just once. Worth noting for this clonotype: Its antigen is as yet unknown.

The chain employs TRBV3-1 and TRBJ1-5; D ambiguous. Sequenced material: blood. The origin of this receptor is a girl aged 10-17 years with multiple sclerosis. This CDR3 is CASSQDWGNNQPQHF. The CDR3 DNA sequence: TGTGCCAGCAGCCAAGATTGGGGAAACAATCAGCCCCAGCATTTT.